The entry below describes one T cell receptor beta chain. Germline and junction disagree at one end, which may indicate a read error. The time point here: newly diagnosed GD, antithyroid drugs for less than 3 months. The TCR library was prepared using RNA isolated from PBMCs. CDR3 length: 16 amino acids. Germline values: CDR1 LNHNV, CDR2 YYDKDF (reference sequence). The sample is drawn from a study of regulatory T cells in long-lasting Graves disease. Building of the TCR beta libraries involved iRepertoire HTBI primers and Arm-PCR of CDR3 regions. TCRdb fed the multiplex PCR reads into MiXCR, producing one record per CDR3 protein. The data contain approximately 300,000 distinct CDR3 sequences, roughly 18% of them singletons.

The receptor was isolated from a female donor with Graves disease. The V and J genes are TRBV15 and TRBJ2-1, with 7 nucleotides matching TRBD2. The source was peripheral blood mononuclear cells (PBMCs), collected at new diagnosis, from a patient treated with antithyroid drugs. CDR3 bases: TGTGCCACCAGTAGAGAAGCTAGCGGAATCTACAATGAGCAGTTCTTC. This gives the protein CATSREASGIYNEQFF. Drawing the rest from reference TRBV15 and TRBJ2-1, the complete variable domain is DAMVIQNPRYQVTQFGKPVTLSCSQTLNHNVMYWYQQKSSQAPKLLFHYYDKDFNNEADTPDNFQSRRPNTSFCFLDIRSPGLGDTAMYLCATSREASGIYNEQFFGPGTRLTVL.